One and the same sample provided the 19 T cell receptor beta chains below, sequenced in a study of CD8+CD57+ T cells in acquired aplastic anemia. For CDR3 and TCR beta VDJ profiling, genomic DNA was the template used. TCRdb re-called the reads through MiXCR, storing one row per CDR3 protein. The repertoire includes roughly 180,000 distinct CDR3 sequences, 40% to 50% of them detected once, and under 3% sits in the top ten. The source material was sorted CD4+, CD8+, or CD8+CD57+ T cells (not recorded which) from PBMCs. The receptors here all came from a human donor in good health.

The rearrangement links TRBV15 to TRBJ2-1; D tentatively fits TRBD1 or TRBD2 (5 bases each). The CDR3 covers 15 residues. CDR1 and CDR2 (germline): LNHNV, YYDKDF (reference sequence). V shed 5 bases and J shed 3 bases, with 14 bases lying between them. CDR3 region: CATSGGLQGYNEQFF. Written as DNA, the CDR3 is TGTGCCACCAGCGGAGGCTTGCAGGGCTACAATGAGCAGTTCTTC.

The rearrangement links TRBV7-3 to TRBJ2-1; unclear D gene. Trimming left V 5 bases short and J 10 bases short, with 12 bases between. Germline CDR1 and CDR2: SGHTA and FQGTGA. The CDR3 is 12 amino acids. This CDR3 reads CASSDHRAEQFF. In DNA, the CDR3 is TGTGCCAGCAGCGACCACCGGGCCGAGCAGTTCTTC.

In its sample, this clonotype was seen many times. The CDR3 is CASRVRQGLLLVTTEAFF. In DNA, the CDR3 is TGTGCCAGTAGGGTCCGACAGGGCCTTCTTCTCGTGACCACTGAAGCTTTCTTT. The chain recombines TRBV19 with TRBJ1-1; 7 bases are a match to TRBD1. This CDR3 is built from 18 residues. Germline trimming cut 6 bases from V and 4 bases from J; bases unmatched to any gene: 20. Germline CDR1 is LNHDA and CDR2 is SQIVND (reference sequence).

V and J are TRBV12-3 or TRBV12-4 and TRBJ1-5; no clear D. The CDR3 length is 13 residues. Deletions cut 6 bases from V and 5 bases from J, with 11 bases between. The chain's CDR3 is CASSPSSYQPQHF. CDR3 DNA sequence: TGTGCCAGCAGCCCCAGTAGTTATCAGCCCCAGCATTTT.

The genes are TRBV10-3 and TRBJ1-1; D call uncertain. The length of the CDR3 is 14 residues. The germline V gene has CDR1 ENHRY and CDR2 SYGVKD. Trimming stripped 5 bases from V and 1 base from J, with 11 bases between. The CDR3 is CAISPGLPNTEAFF. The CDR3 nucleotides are TGTGCCATCAGTCCCGGACTGCCGAACACTGAAGCTTTCTTT.

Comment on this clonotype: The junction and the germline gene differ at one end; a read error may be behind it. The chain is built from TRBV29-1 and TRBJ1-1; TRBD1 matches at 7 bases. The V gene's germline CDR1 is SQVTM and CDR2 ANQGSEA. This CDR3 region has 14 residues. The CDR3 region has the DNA TGCAGCGTTCAAGAGGGGACAGCCAACACTGGAGCTTTCTTT. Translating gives CSVQEGTANTGAFF.

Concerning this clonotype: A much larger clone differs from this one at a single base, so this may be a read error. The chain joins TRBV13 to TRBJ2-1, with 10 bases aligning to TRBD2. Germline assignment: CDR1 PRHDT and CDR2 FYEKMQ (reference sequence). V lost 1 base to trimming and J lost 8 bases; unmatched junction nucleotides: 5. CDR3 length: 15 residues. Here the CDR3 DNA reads TGTGCCAGCAGCTTAGCTAGCGGGAGCCGGGATGAGCAGTTCTTC. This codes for CASSLASGSRDEQFF.

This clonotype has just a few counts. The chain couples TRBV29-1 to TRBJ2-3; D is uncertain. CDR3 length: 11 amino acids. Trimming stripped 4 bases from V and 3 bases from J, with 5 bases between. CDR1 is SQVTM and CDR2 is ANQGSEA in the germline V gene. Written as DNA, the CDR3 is TGCAGCGTTGTCTCGACAGATACGCAGTATTTT. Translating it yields CSVVSTDTQYF.

CDR3 in DNA: TGCGCCAGCAGCTTGGAACCTACCGGTGAAAAACTGTTTTTT. Translated: CASSLEPTGEKLFF. The chain has TRBV5-1 and TRBJ1-4, with D uncertain. Between the trimmed V and J ends, which lost 0 bases and 7 bases, there was a span of 10 bases. The CDR3 sequence is 14 residues long. CDR1 is SGHRS, CDR2 YFSETQ, per germline.

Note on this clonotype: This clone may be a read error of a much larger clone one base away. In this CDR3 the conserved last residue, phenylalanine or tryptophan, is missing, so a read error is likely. The CDR3 is CASSDSGLGGREQFL. For the CDR3, the DNA is TGTGCCAGCAGTGACTCAGGTCTAGGAGGTCGGGAGCAGTTCCTC. The rearrangement links TRBV11-1 to TRBJ2-1; tentative D call: TRBD2 (5 bases). This CDR3 spans 15 amino acids. Trimming removed 6 bases from V and 10 bases from J, with 22 bases in between. The germline V gene has CDR1 SGHAT and CDR2 FQDESV (reference sequence).

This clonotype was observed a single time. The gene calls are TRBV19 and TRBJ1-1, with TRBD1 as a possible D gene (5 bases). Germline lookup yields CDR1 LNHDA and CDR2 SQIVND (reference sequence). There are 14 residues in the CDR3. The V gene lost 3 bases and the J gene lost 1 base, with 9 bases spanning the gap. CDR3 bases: TGTGCCAGTAGTATGGGGCTCCCGAACACTGAAGCTTTCTTT. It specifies CASSMGLPNTEAFF.

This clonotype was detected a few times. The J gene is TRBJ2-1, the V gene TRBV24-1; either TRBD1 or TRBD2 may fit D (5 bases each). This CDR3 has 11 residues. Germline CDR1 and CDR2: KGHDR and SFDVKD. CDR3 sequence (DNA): TGTGGAGACAGACTATACAATGAGCAGTTCTTC. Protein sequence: CGDRLYNEQFF.

CDR3 loop: CASSVLTDNYGYTF. The CDR3 DNA follows: TGTGCCAGCAGTGTTTTGACAGATAACTATGGCTACACCTTC. The chain uses TRBV2 and TRBJ1-2; TRBD1 is a possible D gene (5 bases). The V end lost 4 bases, the J end lost 1 base, and 10 bases lay between the germline ends. The CDR3 totals 14 residues. Looked up from germline, CDR1 is SNHLY and CDR2 is FYNNEI. Looking up the rest from reference TRBV2 and TRBJ1-2 gives the full variable domain: EPEVTQTPSHQVTQMGQEVILRCVPISNHLYFYWYRQILGQKVEFLVSFYNNEISEKSEIFDDQFSVERPDGSNFTLKIRSTKLEDSAMYFCASSVLTDNYGYTFGSGTRLTVV.

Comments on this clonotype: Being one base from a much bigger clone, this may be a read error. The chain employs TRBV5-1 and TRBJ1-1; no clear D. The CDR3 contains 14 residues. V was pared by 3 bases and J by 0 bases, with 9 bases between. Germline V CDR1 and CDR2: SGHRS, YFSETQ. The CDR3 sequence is CASSSGMVNTEAFF. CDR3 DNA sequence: TGCGCCAGCAGCTCCGGGATGGTGAACACTGAAGCTTTCTTT.

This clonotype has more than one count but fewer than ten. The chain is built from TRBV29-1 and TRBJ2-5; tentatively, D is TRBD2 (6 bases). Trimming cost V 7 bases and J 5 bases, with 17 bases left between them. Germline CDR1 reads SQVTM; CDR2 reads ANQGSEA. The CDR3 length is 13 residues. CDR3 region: CSAEGRGRETQYF. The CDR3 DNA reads TGCAGCGCTGAGGGTCGGGGGAGGGAGACCCAGTACTTC.

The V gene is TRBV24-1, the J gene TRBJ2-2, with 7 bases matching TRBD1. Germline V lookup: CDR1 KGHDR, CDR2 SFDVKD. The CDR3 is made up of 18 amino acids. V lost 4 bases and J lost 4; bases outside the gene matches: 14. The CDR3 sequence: CATSDTGVPTQSTGELFF. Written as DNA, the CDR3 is TGTGCCACCAGTGACACAGGGGTACCCACCCAGAGCACCGGGGAGCTGTTTTTT.

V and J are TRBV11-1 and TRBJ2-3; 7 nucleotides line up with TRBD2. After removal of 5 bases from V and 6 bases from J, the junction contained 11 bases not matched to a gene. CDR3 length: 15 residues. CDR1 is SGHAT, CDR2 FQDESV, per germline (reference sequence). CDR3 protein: CASSPGIRGGDTQYF. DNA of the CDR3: TGTGCCAGCAGCCCCGGGATACGCGGGGGTGATACGCAGTATTTT.

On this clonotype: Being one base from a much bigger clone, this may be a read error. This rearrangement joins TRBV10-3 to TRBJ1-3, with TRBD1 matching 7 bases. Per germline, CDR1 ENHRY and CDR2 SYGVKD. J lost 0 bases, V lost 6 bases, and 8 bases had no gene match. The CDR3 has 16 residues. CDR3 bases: TGTGCCATCAGATCGATGACAGGGTCCTCTGGAAACACCATATATTTT. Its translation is CAIRSMTGSSGNTIYF.

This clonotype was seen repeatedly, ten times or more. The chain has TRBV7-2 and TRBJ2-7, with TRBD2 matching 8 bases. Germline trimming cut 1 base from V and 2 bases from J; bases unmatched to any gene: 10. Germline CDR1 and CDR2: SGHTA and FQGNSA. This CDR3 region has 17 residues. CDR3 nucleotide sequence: TGTGCCAGCAGCTTAGAAGCGACTAGCGCGAGCACCTACGAGCAGTACTTC. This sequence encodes CASSLEATSASTYEQYF.